This TCR beta chain derives from a study of human T cells and chemical hapten exposure. About the research overall: Skin of the upper inner arm, about 2 cm by about 2 cm, received 2% DPC for sensitization. Patches with 0.01% DPC went on the upper back, and the tests were read at 6 days. The patients, most of them female, presented with alopecia areata, totalis or universalis.

Indicated time point: patch test 1, 2 weeks after DPC sensitization. Stated treatment: therapeutic diphenylcyclopropenone sensitization with weekly scalp DPC. Single cDNA molecules in the library carried unique molecular identifiers attached during preparation. TCRdb re-called the RACE reads through MiXCR, storing one row per CDR3 protein. This table holds approximately 110,000 distinct CDR3 sequences, 8% to 13% found once. The CDR3 consists of 13 residues. Trimming removed 1 base from V and 2 bases from J, with 9 bases in between. Germline CDR1 is SQVTM and CDR2 is ANQGSEA. This chain links TRBV29-1 with TRBJ2-7, with D maybe TRBD1 (5 bases). The TCR sequence derives from a woman in her thirties or forties with alopecia areata. Some clones in this sample may be carry-over from other donors' samples. The source material was whole blood, sampled in connection with sensitization to the hapten diphenylcyclopropenone (DPC). The CDR3 sequence: CSVEVDRTYEQYF. The CDR3 DNA sequence: TGCAGCGTTGAAGTAGACAGAACCTACGAGCAGTACTTC.